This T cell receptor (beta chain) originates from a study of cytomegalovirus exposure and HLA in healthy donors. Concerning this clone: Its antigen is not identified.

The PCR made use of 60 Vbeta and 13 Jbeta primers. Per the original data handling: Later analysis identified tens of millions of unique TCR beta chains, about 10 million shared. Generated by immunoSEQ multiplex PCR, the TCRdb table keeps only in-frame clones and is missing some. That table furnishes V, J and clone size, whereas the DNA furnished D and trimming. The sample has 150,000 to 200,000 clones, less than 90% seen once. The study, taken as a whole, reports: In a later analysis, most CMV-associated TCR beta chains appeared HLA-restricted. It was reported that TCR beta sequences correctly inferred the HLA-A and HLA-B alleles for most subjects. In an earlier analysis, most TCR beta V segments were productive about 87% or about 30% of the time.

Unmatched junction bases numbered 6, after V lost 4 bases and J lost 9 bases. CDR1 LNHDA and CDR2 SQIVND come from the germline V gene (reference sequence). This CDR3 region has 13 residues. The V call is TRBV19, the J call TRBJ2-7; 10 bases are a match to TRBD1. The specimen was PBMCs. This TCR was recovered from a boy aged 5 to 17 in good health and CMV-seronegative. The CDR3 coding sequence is TGTGCCAGTAGTACCCGGGACAGGGGCTGGCAGTACTTC. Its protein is CASSTRDRGWQYF. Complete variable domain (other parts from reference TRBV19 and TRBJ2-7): DGGITQSPKYLFRKEGQNVTLSCEQNLNHDAMYWYRQDPGQGLRLIYYSQIVNDFQKGDIAEGYSVSREKKESFPLTVTSAQKNPTAFYLCASSTRDRGWQYFGPGTRLTVT.